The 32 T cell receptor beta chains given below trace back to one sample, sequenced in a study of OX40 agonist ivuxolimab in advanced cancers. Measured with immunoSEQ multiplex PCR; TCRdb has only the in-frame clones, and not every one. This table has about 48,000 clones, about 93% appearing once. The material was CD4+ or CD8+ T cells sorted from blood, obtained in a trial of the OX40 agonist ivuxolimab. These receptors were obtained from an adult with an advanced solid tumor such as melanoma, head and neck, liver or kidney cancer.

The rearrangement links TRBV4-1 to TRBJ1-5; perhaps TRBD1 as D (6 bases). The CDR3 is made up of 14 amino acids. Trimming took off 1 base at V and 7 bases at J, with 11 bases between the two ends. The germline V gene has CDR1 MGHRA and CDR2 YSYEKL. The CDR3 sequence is CASSQVLGAQPQHF. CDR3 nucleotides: TGCGCCAGCAGCCAAGTTCTGGGGGCCCAGCCCCAGCATTTT.

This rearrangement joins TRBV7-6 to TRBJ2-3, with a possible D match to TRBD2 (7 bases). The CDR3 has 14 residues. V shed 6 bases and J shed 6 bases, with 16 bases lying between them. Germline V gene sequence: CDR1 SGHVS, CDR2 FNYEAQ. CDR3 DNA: TGTGCCAGCAGGAATGTCGGGGGGCGGGATACGCAGTATTTT. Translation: CASRNVGGRDTQYF.

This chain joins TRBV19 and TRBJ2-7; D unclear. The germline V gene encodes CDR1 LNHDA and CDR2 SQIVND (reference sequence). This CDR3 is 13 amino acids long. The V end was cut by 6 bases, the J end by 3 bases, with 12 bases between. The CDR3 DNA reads TGTGCCAGTAGCCTCCGACCCGGCTACGAGCAGTACGTC. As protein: CASSLRPGYEQYV.

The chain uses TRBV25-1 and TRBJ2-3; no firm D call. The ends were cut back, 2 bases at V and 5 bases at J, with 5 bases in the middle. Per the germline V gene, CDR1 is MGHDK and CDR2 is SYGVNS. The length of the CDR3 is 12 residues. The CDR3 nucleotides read TGTGCCAGCAGTGAAGTAGGAGATACGCAGTATTTT. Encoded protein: CASSEVGDTQYF.

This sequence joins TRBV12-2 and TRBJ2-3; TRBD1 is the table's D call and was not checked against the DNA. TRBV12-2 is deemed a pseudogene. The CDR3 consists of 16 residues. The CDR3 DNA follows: TGTGCAAGTCGCTCGGGGGACAGGGGAGTAACAGATACGCAGTATTTT. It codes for CASRSGDRGVTDTQYF.

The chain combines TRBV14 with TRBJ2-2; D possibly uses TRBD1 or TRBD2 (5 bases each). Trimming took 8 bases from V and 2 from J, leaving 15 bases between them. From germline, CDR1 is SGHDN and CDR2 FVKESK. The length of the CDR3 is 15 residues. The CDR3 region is CASRPEGKNTGELFF. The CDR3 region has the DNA TGTGCCAGCCGCCCAGAGGGGAAAAACACCGGGGAGCTGTTTTTT. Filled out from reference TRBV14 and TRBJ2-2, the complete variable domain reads EAGVTQFPSHSVIEKGQTVTLRCDPISGHDNLYWYRRVMGKEIKFLLHFVKESKQDESGMPNNRFLAERTGGTYSTLKVQPAELEDSGVYFCASRPEGKNTGELFFGEGSRLTVL.

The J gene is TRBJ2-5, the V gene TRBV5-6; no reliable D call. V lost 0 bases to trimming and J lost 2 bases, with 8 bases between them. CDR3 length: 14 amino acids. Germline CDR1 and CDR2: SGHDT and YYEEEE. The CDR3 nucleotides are TGTGCCAGCAGCTTGGTTGGTGCTCAAGAGACCCAGTACTTC. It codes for CASSLVGAQETQYF.

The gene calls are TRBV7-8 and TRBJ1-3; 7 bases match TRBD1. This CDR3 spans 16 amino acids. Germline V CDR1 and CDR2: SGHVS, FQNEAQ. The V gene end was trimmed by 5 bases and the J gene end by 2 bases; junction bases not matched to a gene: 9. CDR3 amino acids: CASSLFDREPGNTIYF. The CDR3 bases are TGTGCCAGCAGCCTTTTTGACAGGGAACCTGGAAACACCATATATTTT.

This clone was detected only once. The DNA for the CDR3 is TGTGCCAGCACCACAACTGCAGGGTGGGCGCGCGATACGCAGTATTTT. As protein: CASTTTAGWARDTQYF. The chain uses TRBV7-9 and TRBJ2-3; tentatively, D is TRBD1 (5 bases). This CDR3 comprises 16 residues. With 7 bases removed from V and 6 bases from J, the gap between germline ends came to 23 bases. Germline lookup yields CDR1 SEHNR and CDR2 FQNEAQ (reference sequence).

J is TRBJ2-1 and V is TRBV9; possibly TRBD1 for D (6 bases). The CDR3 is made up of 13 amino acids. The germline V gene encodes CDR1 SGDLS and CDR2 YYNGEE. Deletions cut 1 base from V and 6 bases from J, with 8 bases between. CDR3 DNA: TGTGCCAGCAGCGTACAGGGGAGCAATGAGCAGTTCTTC. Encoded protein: CASSVQGSNEQFF.

CDR3 coding DNA: TGTGCCAGCACACGGGGACACATATATAGCAATCAGCCCCAGCATTTT. Amino acid sequence: CASTRGHIYSNQPQHF. The genes are TRBV2 and TRBJ1-5, with D possibly being TRBD1 (6 bases). The CDR3 contains 16 residues. The V gene's germline CDR1 is SNHLY and CDR2 FYNNEI. The germline V and J ends were trimmed by 7 bases and 0 bases, with 16 bases remaining between them.

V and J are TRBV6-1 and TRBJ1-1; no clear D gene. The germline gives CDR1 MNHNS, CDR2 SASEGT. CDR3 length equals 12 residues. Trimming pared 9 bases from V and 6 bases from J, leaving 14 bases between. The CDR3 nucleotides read TGTGCCAGTAATACGGGGTGGGCTGAAGCTTTCTTT. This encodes CASNTGWAEAFF.

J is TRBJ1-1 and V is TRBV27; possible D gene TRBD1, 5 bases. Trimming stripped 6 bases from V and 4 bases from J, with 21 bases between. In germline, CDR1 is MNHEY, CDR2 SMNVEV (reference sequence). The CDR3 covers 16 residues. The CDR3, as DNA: TGTGCCAGCAGCTCGACTTCTCCCGGAGGGGCCACTGAAGCTTTCTTT. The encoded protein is CASSSTSPGGATEAFF.

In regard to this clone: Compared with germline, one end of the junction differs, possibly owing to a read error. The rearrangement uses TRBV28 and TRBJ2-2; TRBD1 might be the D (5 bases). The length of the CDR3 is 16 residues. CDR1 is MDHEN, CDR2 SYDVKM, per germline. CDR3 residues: CASSSPARDNIGELFF. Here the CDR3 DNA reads TGTGCCAGCAGCTCCCCGGCCAGGGATAACATCGGGGAGCTGTTTTTT.

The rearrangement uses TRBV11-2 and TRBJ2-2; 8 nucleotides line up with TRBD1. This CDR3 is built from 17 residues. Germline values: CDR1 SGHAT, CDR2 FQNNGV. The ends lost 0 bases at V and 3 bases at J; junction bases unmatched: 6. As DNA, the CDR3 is TGTGCCAGCAGCTTAGAATACAGGGGGTCGGACACCGGGGAGCTGTTTTTT. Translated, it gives CASSLEYRGSDTGELFF.

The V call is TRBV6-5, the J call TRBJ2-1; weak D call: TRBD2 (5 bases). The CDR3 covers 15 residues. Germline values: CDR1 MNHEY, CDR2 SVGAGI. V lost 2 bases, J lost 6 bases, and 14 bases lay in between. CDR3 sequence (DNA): TGTGCCAGCAGTTACGAGGGATTCGCCTCCAATGAGCAGTTCTTC. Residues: CASSYEGFASNEQFF.

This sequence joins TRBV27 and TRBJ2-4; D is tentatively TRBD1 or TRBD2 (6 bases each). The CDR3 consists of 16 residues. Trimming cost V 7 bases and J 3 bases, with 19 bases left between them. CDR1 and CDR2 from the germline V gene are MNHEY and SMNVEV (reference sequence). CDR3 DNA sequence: TGTGCCAGCATCGGGGGCGGGGATACGGGCAAAAACATTCAGTACTTC. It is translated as CASIGGGDTGKNIQYF.

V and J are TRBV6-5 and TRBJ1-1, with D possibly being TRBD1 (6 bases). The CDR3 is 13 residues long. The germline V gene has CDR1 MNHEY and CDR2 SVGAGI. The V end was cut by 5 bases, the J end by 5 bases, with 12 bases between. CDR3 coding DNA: TGTGCCAGCAGTCCCAGGGGTGGAACTGAAGCTTTCTTT. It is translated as CASSPRGGTEAFF.

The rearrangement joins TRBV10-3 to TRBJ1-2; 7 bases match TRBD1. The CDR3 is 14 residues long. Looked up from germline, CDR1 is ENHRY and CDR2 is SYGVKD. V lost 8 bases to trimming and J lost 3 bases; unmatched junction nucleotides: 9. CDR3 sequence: CAIGGRGLDYGYTF. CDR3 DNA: TGTGCCATCGGGGGGAGGGGGCTTGACTATGGCTACACCTTC.

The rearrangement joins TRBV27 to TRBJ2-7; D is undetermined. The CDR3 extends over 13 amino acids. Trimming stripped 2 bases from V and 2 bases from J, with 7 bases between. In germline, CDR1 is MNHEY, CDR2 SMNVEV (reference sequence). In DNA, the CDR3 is TGTGCCAGCAGTTTAGCAGGCCCCTACGAGCAGTACTTC. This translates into CASSLAGPYEQYF.

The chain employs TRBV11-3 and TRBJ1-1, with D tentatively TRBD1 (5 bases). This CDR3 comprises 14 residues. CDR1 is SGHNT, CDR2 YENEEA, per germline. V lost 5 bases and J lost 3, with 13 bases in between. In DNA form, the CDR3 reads TGTGCCAGCAGCCCACGGCGGGGGGACACTGAAGCTTTCTTT. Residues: CASSPRRGDTEAFF.

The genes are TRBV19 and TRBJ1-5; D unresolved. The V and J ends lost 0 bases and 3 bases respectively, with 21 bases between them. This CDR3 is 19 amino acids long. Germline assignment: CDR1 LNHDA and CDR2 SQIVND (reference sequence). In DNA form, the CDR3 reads TGTGCCAGTAGTATAGATGCTACTTCTCTCGGAACCCCCAATCAGCCCCAGCATTTT. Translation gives CASSIDATSLGTPNQPQHF.

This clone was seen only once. Here the CDR3 reads CASSFGWEVRYGYTF. The CDR3 coding sequence is TGTGCCAGCAGCTTCGGGTGGGAGGTCCGCTATGGCTACACCTTC. The V gene is TRBV5-4, the J gene TRBJ1-2; no reliable D call. V gave up 2 bases and J gave up 4 bases, with 15 bases separating them. Germline loops: CDR1 SGHNT, CDR2 YYREEE (reference sequence). CDR3 length: 15 residues.

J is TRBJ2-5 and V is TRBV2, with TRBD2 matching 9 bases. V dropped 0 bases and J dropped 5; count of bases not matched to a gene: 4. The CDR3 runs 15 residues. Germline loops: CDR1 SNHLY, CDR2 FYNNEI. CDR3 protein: CASSEAAGGLETQYF. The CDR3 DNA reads TGTGCCAGCAGTGAAGCGGCGGGGGGGCTTGAGACCCAGTACTTC.

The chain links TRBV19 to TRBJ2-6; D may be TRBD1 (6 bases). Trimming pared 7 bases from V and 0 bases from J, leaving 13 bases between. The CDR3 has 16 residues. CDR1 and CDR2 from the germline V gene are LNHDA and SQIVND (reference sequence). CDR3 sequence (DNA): TGTGCCAGTATCTCGGACAGACACTCTGGGGCCAACGTCCTGACTTTC. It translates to CASISDRHSGANVLTF.

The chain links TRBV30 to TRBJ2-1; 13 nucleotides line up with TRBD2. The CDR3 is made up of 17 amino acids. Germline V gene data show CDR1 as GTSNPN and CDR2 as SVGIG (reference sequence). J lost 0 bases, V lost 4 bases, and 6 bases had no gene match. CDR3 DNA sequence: TGTGCCTGGATTGGGACTAGCGGGAATAGCTCCTACAATGAGCAGTTCTTC. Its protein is CAWIGTSGNSSYNEQFF.

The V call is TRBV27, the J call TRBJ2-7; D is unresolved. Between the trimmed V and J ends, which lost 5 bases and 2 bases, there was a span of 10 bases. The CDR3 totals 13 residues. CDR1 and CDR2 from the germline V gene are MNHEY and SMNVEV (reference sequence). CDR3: CASSLTATYEQYF. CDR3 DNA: TGTGCCAGCAGTCTGACGGCAACCTACGAGCAGTACTTC.

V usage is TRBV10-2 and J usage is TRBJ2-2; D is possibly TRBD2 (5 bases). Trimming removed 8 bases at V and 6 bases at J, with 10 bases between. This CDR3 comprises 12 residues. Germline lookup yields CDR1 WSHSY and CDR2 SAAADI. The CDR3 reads CASSGWSGELFF. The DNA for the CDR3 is TGCGCCAGCTCGGGGTGGTCCGGGGAGCTGTTTTTT.

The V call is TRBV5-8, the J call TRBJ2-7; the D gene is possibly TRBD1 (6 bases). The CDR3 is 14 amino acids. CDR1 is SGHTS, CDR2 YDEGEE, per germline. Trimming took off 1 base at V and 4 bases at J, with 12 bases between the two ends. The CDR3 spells CASSLTAGEYEQYV. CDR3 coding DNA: TGTGCCAGCAGCTTGACGGCAGGGGAATACGAGCAGTACGTC.

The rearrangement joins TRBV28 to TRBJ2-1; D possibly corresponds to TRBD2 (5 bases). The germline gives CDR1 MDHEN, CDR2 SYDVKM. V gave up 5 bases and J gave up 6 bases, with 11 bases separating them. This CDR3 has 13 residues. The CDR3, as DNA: TGTGCCAGCAGTCCTTTCGGAGGCAATGAGCAGTTCTTC. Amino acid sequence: CASSPFGGNEQFF.

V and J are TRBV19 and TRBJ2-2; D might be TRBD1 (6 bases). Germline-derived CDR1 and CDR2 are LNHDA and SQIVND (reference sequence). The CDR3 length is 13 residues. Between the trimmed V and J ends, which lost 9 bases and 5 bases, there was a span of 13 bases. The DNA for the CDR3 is TGTGCCAGCCGCCCTAGGGGGACCGGGGAGCTGTTTTTT. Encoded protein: CASRPRGTGELFF. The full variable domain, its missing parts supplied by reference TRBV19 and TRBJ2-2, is DGGITQSPKYLFRKEGQNVTLSCEQNLNHDAMYWYRQDPGQGLRLIYYSQIVNDFQKGDIAEGYSVSREKKESFPLTVTSAQKNPTAFYLCASRPRGTGELFFGEGSRLTVL.

The CDR3 DNA sequence: TGTGCCAGCAGTGGGGCGGGGGGCCGCACAGATACGCAGTATTTT. Protein: CASSGAGGRTDTQYF. The J gene is TRBJ2-3, the V gene TRBV27, with TRBD2 identical over 8 bases. Germline V gives CDR1 MNHEY, CDR2 SMNVEV (reference sequence). The junction had 5 bases not matched to a gene; V was cut back by 5 bases and J by 1 base. The CDR3 is 15 amino acids.